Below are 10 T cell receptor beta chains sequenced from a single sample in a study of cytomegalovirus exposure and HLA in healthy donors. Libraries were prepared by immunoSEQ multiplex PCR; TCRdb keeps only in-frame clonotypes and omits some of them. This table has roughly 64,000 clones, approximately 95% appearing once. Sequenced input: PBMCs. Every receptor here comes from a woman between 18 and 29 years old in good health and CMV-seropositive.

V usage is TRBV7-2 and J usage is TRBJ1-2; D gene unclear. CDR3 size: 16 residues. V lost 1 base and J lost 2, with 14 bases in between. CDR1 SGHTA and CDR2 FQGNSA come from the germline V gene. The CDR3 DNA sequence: TGTGCCAGCAGCTTAGGATCCCCCGGTGCGAACTATGGCTACACCTTC. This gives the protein CASSLGSPGANYGYTF.

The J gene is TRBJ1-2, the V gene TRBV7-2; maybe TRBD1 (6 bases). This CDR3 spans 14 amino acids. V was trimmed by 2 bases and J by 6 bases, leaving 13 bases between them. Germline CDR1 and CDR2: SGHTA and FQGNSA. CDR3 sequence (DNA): TGTGCCAGCAGCTTAAATAGTGCAGGGGATGGCTACACCTTC. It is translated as CASSLNSAGDGYTF.

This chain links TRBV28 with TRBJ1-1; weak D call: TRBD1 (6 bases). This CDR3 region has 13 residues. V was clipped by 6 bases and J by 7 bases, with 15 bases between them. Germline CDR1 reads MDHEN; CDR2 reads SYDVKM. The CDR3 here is CASSTPDRFEAFF. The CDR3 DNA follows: TGTGCCAGCAGCACCCCGGACAGATTTGAAGCTTTCTTT.

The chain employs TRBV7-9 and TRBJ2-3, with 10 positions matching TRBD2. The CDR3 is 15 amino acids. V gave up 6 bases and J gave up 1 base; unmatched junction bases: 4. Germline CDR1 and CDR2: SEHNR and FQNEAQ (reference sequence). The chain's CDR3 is CASRPGLAGTDTQYF. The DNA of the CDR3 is TGTGCCAGCAGACCCGGACTAGCGGGCACAGATACGCAGTATTTT.

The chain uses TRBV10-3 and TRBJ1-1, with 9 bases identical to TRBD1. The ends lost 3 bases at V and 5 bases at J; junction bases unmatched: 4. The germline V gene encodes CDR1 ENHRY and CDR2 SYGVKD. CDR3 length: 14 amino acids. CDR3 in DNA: TGTGCCATCAGTGAAGACAGGGGGGGTACTGAAGCTTTCTTT. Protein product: CAISEDRGGTEAFF.

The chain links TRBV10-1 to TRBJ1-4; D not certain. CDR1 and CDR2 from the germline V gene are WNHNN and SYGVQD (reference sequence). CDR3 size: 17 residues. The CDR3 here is CTSGEGPRAPVNEKLFF. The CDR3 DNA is TGCACCTCCGGGGAGGGCCCCCGGGCACCCGTAAATGAAAAACTGTTTTTT.

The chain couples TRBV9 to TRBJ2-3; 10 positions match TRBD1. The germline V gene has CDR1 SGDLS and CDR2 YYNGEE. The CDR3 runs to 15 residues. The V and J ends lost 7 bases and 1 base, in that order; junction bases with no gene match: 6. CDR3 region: CASVGGTGGTDTQYF. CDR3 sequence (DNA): TGTGCCAGCGTGGGGGGGACAGGGGGCACAGATACGCAGTATTTT.

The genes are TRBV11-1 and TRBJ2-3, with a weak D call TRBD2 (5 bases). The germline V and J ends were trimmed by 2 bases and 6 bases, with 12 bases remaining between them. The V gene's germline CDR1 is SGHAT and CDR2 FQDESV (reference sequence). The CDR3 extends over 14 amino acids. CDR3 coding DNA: TGTGCCAGCAGCTTAAATCCGGGCGGGGATACGCAGTATTTT. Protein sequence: CASSLNPGGDTQYF.

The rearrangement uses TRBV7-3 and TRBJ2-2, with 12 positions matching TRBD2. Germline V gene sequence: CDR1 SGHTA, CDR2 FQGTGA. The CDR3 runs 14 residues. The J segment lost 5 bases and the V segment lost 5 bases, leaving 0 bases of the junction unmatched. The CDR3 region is CASSGTSGTGELFF. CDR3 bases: TGTGCCAGCAGCGGGACTAGCGGGACCGGGGAGCTGTTTTTT.

CDR3 sequence reads: CASSNVRGAGTNEKLFF. Written as DNA, the CDR3 is TGCGCCAGCAGCAACGTACGGGGGGCTGGGACTAATGAAAAACTGTTTTTT. V is TRBV5-1 and J is TRBJ1-4; a weak D match, TRBD1 (6 bases). Trimming cost V 4 bases and J 2 bases, with 18 bases left between them. Germline values: CDR1 SGHRS, CDR2 YFSETQ. The length of the CDR3 is 17 residues.